The clone carrying this T cell receptor beta chain was picked up a small number of times. Its target is unknown. At one of its ends the junction is not consistent with the germline gene, which may arise from a read error. This entry comes from a study of post-analysis software for immune sequencing data. The overall study: Included among the disease courses, which were recorded for the cohort, were relapsing-remitting, secondary progressive and progressive-relapsing multiple sclerosis. Study conclusions and caveats: Same-batch preparations were strongly co-clustered by F measure. Multiple sclerosis was associated with a significant reduction in normalized Chao1 diversity relative to controls.

Unique molecular identifiers were built into the TCR beta cDNA libraries. Some 500,000 cDNA molecules were recovered from an input of roughly 0.85 to 10 million T cells. Via MiXCR, TCRdb re-called the PCR reads, giving one row per CDR3 protein. This sample has about 570,000 distinct CDR3 sequences, with approximately 31% found just once. The TCR sequence derives from a girl aged 2-17 years with multiple sclerosis. Sequenced input: blood.

The CDR3 DNA follows: TGCAGCGTTCAAGATCTACGGGGGCGAGGCGACGAGCAGTACTTC. It is translated as CSVQDLRGRGDEQYF. The V gene is TRBV29-1, the J gene TRBJ2-7; perhaps D is TRBD1 or TRBD2 (6 bases each). CDR1 is SQVTM, CDR2 ANQGSEA, per germline. The CDR3 contains 15 residues.